This T cell receptor (beta chain) came from a study of T cells in Graves' hyperthyroidism and ophthalmopathy. Study as a whole: Pretreatment peripheral blood was obtained at initial diagnosis. Study-wide results and caveats: Classification by a 13 V-J model distinguished ophthalmopathy from stable hyperthyroidism.

This CDR3 is 12 amino acids long. CDR1 is SGHAT and CDR2 is FQNNGV in the germline V gene. The trim removed 8 bases at V and 4 bases at J, leaving 5 bases unmatched. RNA transcripts provided the source from which TCR beta CDR3 regions were amplified. Initially, a first-round RT-PCR of the TCR CDR3 employed the HTBI primer set. Each CDR3 protein gets one entry after TCRdb re-called the multiplex PCR reads with MiXCR. The sample shows 250,000 or so distinct CDR3 sequences, roughly 15% of them seen only once. The blood sample was taken at first hyperthyroidism diagnosis, before any ophthalmopathy symptoms. The sample holds a few counts of this clonotype. Its target is not known.

V and J are TRBV11-2 and TRBJ2-7, with 7 positions matching TRBD2. The receptor was isolated from a woman aged 35 to 49 with Graves' hyperthyroidism that later progressed to Graves' ophthalmopathy. What was sequenced was blood. The CDR3, as DNA: TGTGCCAGCCGGGACTATCTATACGAGCAGTACTTC. It codes for CASRDYLYEQYF.